This T cell receptor beta chain was captured by sequencing in a study of T cell repertoires in cytomegalovirus infection (dated by TCRdb to the late 2010s). Study-wide context: The HLA type of each donor mattered for the analysis, because public TCR beta signatures pointed to carriage of CMV infection along with the matching HLA type.

The run used an Illumina HiSeq 1500. TCRdb ran its own pipeline on the public reads, namely fastp trimming at Q25 and MiXCR clone calling, and kept in-frame beta chains. Each CDR3 protein appears once, grouped with its most common genes and DNA. The sample records approximately 180,000 distinct CDR3 sequences, about 18% of which are singletons. Roughly 24% of the sample rests with the top ten. Remarks on this clonotype: Its target antigen remains unknown. Base qualities are not recorded, but no much larger clone differs from it by a single base.

CDR1 and CDR2 are drawn from the germline V gene: MDHEN, SYDVKM. V trim: 6 bases; J trim: 5 bases; unmatched bases: 6. The cysteine opens and the phenylalanine closes a CDR3 of 15 amino acids. Just CDR3 DNA is preserved here, 45 bases in frame from base 1. Broader findings and caveats from the paper: In both this cohort and an independent cohort of approximately 350 donors, the cumulative frequency of public TCR beta family members distinguished carriers of CMV infection plus the relevant HLA type. In the ex vivo response, HLA-C-restricted CMV-specific TCR beta clonotypes were dominant, and in two of eight donors the single most frequent clonotype came from this HLA-C-restricted group.

This sequence originates from a human donor in good health (CMV status not recorded). Some clones in this sample may be carry-over from other donors' samples. The chain joins TRBV28 to TRBJ2-1; 11 of the junction bases match TRBD2. Material: CD8+ T cells from PBMCs. The CDR3 loop reads CASRSLAGGDNEQFF. The sequenced DNA: TGTGCCAGCAGATCCCTAGCGGGGGGCGACAATGAGCAGTTCTTC. Full variable domain (CDR3 extended with the reference TRBV28 and TRBJ2-1 proteins): DVKVTQSSRYLVKRTGEKVFLECVQDMDHENMFWYRQDPGLGLRLIYFSYDVKMKEKGDIPEGYSVSREKKERFSLILESASTNQTSMYLCASRSLAGGDNEQFFGPGTRLTVL.